This T cell receptor beta chain is from a study of blood T cell repertoires in COVID-19 (dated by TCRdb to the early 2020s). A note on the overall study: Samples covering the acute and convalescent phases of COVID-19 were provided by collaborators in the United States, Italy and Spain. Where available, HLA class I and class II types were obtained from metadata supplied by the sample provider rather than from assay-based typing. Sample metadata almost always included a de-identified subject ID, COVID-19 status, age in years and sex. The repertoires were released in a freely available public database meant as a resource for research on the immune response to SARS-CoV-2. Subjects who had been exposed to COVID-19, were actively infected with it, or had recovered from it provided the deeply sampled blood TCRbeta repertoires that made up the dataset. The samples were drawn from the first 160 participants of the ongoing ImmuneRACE study and from over 950 subjects provided by 6 global collaborators. The prospective study material was composed of cDNA or gDNA derived from T cells, B-cell-depleted T cells, or PBMCs.

Broad study findings and their caveats: The quantity of clinical and demographic metadata differed by source and by participant and was supplied without curation.

CDR1 and CDR2, per the germline V gene, are SGDLS and YYNGEE. The CDR3, cysteine through phenylalanine, is 14 amino acids long. This entry keeps only the CDR3 DNA: 42 bases, framed from base 1. V is pared back by 0 bases and J by 7 bases, with 11 bases lying between the germline termini. TCRbeta CDR3 regions were amplified from genomic DNA by means of the immunoSEQ Assay, a bias-controlled multiplex PCR. In the source study's methods: Nucleated cell counts per sample were estimated from amplification of reference gene primers within the assay. Sequence reads were collapsed and filtered to measure the absolute abundance of every unique TCRbeta CDR3 rearrangement. For each sample, productive Simpson clonality was calculated by taking the square root of Simpson's diversity index across productive rearrangements. TCRdb carries this immuneACCESS record with in-frame sequences only. Its versions omit some clonotypes, under half of them owing to an unresolved V gene in the studies checked, with the rest unexplained. The V and J calls and the clone size are those of that table, but D and trimming were determined from the DNA. A total of about 170,000 clones appear in this sample, about 74% of them only once. Less than 3% of the sample is in the top ten clones.

Each collaborating institution followed its own protocols to collect whole blood in K2EDTA tubes. For TCRbeta analysis, collaborator samples were shipped as frozen whole blood, as isolated PBMCs, or as DNA extracted from either sample type. Remarks on this clone: What this receptor recognizes is not known. Qualities for individual bases were not recorded, and no much larger clone is one base off.

This TCR was recovered from a woman at least 80 years old with acute or convalescent COVID-19. The sequence links TRBV9 to TRBJ1-3; there is no confident call for the D gene. The sequencing input was peripheral blood. The sequenced DNA is TGTGCCAGCAGCGTAGAATGGAGGAGGAACACCATATATTTT. Translated, it gives CASSVEWRRNTIYF.